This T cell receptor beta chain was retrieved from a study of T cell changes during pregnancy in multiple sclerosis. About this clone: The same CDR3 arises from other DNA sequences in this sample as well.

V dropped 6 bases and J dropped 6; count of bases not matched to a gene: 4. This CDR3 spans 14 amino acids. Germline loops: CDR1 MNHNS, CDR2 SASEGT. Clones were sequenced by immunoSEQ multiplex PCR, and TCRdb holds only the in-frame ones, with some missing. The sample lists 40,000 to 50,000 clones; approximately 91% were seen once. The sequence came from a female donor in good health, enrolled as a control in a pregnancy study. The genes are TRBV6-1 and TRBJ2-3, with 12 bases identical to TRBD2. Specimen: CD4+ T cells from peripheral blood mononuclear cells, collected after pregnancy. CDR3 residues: CASRGLAGSDTQYF. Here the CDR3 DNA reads TGTGCCAGCAGGGGACTAGCGGGTTCGGATACGCAGTATTTT.